This paragraph reports one T cell receptor (beta chain). The data stem from a study of OX40 agonist ivuxolimab in advanced cancers. This table comes from immunoSEQ multiplex PCR, and its TCRdb copy is limited to in-frame clones, with some not included. The sample records tens of thousands of clones, just over 85% being singletons. The CDR3 extends over 15 amino acids. The V gene's germline CDR1 is WSHSY and CDR2 SAAADI. The trim removed 3 bases at V and 7 bases at J, leaving 9 bases unmatched. This TCR came from an adult with an advanced solid tumor such as melanoma, head and neck, liver or kidney cancer. The J gene is TRBJ1-5, the V gene TRBV10-2; 7 bases agree with TRBD1. Sequencing was performed on CD4+ or CD8+ T cells sorted from blood, taken in a trial of the OX40 agonist ivuxolimab. The CDR3 is CASSDRTGFRQPQHF. CDR3 nucleotides: TGCGCCAGCAGTGATAGGACAGGTTTCAGGCAGCCCCAGCATTTT.